Below, one TCR beta chain is given with its context. Germline values: CDR1 LNHNV, CDR2 YYDKDF (reference sequence). This CDR3 region has 13 residues. This sample was taken from a study of CD8+ T cells in alopecia areata. RNA, once extracted, was reverse transcribed into cDNA for use as the sequencing template. Profiling relied on immunoSEQ multiplex PCR, and the TCRdb table lists in-frame clones only, not all of them. The table records about 110,000 clones, roughly 59% of them present only once. Sequenced input: CD8+ T cells sorted from blood. The clonotype was recovered from a human donor in good health. This chain links TRBV15 with TRBJ2-5; D gene unclear. The assigned J gene may be wrong: the sequence end matches TRBJ2-7 better. The CDR3 sequence: CATSRDNLDEQYF. For the CDR3, the DNA is TGTGCCACCAGCAGAGATAATCTGGACGAGCAGTACTTC.